This record concerns one T cell receptor beta chain sequence. No base qualities exist here, and no much larger clone lies one base off it. The sample's time point, from its label and the paper: acute infectious mononucleosis, at clinical presentation within 2 weeks of symptom onset (visit 1). The study tracked CD8 T cell responses to two immunodominant EBV epitopes, BRLF1 109 (YVL-BR) and BMLF1 280 (GLC-BM), over primary infection. A positive serum heterophile antibody test and EBV viral capsid antigen-specific IgM indicated primary EBV infection. As a first step, magnetic positive selection (MACS) was used to enrich total CD8 T cells from the PBMCs. A FACSAria III was used to sort live CD3+ CD8+ tetramer+ cells to a purity above 90%. A PE-conjugated tetramer loaded with the BRLF1 109-117 peptide was used for cell sorting. At both acute infection and convalescence, EBV epitope-specific CD8 T cells were tetramer-sorted, and the TCR repertoires of those cells were deep-sequenced directly ex vivo. Donors were a few people aged about 18 to 30 with clinical acute infectious mononucleosis and laboratory evidence of primary EBV infection. Heparinized peripheral blood was collected when donors presented clinically with mononucleosis symptoms and again about 6 months afterward. Ficoll-Paque density gradient centrifugation was used to isolate PBMCs.

This sample is part of a study of blood T cell repertoires in acute mononucleosis (dated by TCRdb to 2020 to 2022). At the level of the whole study: Acute-phase samples, representing the primary response, were taken within 2 weeks of symptom onset. In acute infection, YVL-BR-specific cells made up a mean of roughly 2.2% of blood CD8 T cells and GLC-BM-specific cells made up a mean of about 1%. Mean blood EBV load was about 4 log10 genome copies per million B cells during acute infection and 2.5 to 3 at convalescence. Points the paper makes about the study in general: For BRLF1 (YVL-BR), TCRalpha CDR3 motifs played a dominant role and TCRbeta a minimal role in TCR repertoire selection. Persistence into convalescence was observed for only around 9% of unique acute clonotypes, yet most of the response was made up by these persisting clonotypes, and the remaining acute clonotypes were seemingly replaced by new diverse de novo clonotypes. The cohort comprised only a few donors, so group averages rested on very few individuals. Because only a fraction of each donor's blood was analyzed, sampling error might partly explain the low overlap between acute and convalescent clonotypes.

For TCR profiling, total RNA from no fewer than 9,000 sorted tetramer+ CD8 T cells was reverse transcribed into cDNA. CDR3 regions were PCR-amplified with primers annealing to V and J regions, and unique molecular identifiers were added to track templates. TCRalpha and TCRbeta chains were profiled using the immunoSEQ platform, including its sequencing and error-correction standards. As for how the authors treated the data: Clonal copy numbers were corrected for sequencing and PCR errors, and CDR3s were defined per IMGT conventions. Analysis was restricted to productive rearrangements and was performed with immunoSEQ Analyzer versions 2.0 and 3.0, and gene-pairing frequencies were further processed in Microsoft Excel. V-J pairings were visualized as Circos plots, and CDR3 motifs were found with MEME plus a custom motifSearch program. The OLGA algorithm was used to calculate the probability of generation of TCR sequences. A clonotype seen at both visits was called persistent, a clonotype seen only at the acute visit was called nonpersistent, and a clonotype seen only at convalescence was called de novo. An amino acid clonotype used by more than one donor was defined as a public TCR. TCRdb limited this immuneACCESS table to in-frame rearrangements with V and J called. A share of clones is missing; checked studies link under half to unresolved V genes, and the rest is unexplained. Clone size and the V and J calls come from that table; the DNA yielded D and trimming. This sample is represented by 6,000 to 9,000 clones; around a quarter of them were singletons. Approximately 30% of the sample is taken by the ten largest.

This TCR was sampled from a young woman with infectious mononucleosis caused by EBV. Sequenced here: EBV YVL epitope tetramer+ CD8+ T cells sorted from PBMCs, sampled during acute infectious mononucleosis. The cell subset or site label on this specimen signifies: CD8 T cells binding a tetramer with EBV BRLF1 109-117 peptide (YVL-BR).

The CDR3 corresponds to CASSLLGGDTQYF. The DNA is TGTGCCAGCAGCTTATTAGGGGGGGATACGCAGTATTTT. The V and J segments used are TRBV11-2 and TRBJ2-3; the D element might be TRBD1 or TRBD2, as each aligns at 6 bases. The germline V gene supplies CDR1 SGHAT and CDR2 FQNNGV. The CDR3 numbers 13 residues from cysteine through phenylalanine. Kept here is only the CDR3 DNA, which spans 39 bases and is read in frame from base 1. V loses 2 bases, J loses 6 bases, and the germline ends lie 9 bases apart.